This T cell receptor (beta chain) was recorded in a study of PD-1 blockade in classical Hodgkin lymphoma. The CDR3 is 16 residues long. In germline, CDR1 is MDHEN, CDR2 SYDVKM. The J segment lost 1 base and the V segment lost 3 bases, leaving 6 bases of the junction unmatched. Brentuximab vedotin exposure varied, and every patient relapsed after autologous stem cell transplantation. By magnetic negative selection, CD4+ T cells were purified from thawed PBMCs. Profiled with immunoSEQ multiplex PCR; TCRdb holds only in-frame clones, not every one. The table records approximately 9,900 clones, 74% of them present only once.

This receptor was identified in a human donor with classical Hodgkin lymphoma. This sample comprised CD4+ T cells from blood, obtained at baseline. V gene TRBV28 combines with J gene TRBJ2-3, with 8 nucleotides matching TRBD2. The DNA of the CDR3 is TGTGCCAGCAGTTTTTTACTAGCGGAGGGCACAGATACGCAGTATTTT. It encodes CASSFLLAEGTDTQYF.